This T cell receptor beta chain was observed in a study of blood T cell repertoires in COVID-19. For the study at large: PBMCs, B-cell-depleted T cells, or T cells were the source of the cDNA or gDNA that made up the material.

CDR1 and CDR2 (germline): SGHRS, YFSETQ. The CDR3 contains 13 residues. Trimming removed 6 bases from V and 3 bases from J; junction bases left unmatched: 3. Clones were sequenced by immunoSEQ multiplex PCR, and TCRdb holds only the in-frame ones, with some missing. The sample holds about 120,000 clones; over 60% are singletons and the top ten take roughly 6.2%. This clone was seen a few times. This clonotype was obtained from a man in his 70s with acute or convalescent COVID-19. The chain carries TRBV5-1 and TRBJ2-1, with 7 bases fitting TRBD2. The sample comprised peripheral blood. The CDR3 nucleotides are TGCGCCAGCAAGGCTAGCGGCTACAATGAGCAGTTCTTC. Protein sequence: CASKASGYNEQFF.